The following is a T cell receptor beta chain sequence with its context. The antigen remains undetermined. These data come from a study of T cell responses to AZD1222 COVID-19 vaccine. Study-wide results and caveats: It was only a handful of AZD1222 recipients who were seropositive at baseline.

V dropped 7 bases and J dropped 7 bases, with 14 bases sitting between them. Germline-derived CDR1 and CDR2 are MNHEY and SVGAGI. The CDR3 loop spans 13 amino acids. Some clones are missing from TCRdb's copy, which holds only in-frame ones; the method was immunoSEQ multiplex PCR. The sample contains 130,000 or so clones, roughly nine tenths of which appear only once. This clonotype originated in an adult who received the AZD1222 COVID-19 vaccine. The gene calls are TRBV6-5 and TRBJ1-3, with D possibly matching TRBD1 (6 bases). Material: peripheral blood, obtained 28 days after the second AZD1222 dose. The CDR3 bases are TGTGCCAGCATGAGGGGCCAGGGGAACACCATATATTTT. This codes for CASMRGQGNTIYF.